This record covers a single TCR beta chain. Its matching antigen is unknown. The sample originates from a study of shared clonotypes between healthy human individuals. Study overall: Each donor contributed plates that comprised three CD4 naive, three CD4 memory, two CD8 naive and one CD8 memory.

Sequenced by immunoSEQ multiplex PCR; TCRdb stores in-frame clones only, minus some. This sample carries over a million clones, roughly 74% of them seen once, and the ten largest clones take approximately 0.5%. Study-wide findings and caveats: When compared with the clonotypes that were shared by all four sorted-subset donors, the non-shared clonotypes turned out to have lower generation probabilities. Across subsets, estimated richness was generally greater for naive than for memory populations.

V trimming: 5 bases; J trimming: 8 bases; junction bases outside the gene matches: 9. The length of the CDR3 is 15 residues. Germline lookup yields CDR1 MNHEY and CDR2 SVGAGI. Material for sequencing was memory CD4+ T cells from PBMCs. Subset here: CD45RA-negative fraction. The rearrangement links TRBV6-5 to TRBJ1-2, with 12 positions matching TRBD1. The clonotype originates from a man between 18 and 29 years old in good health. Some clones in this sample may be carry-over from other donors' samples. The CDR3 sequence is CASSRQGQGAGGYTF. The DNA of the CDR3 is TGTGCCAGCAGTCGCCAGGGACAGGGGGCAGGGGGCTACACCTTC.